One sample yielded the 20 T cell receptor beta chains listed below, sequenced in a study of T cell responses to AZD1222 COVID-19 vaccine. Sequencing was performed with immunoSEQ multiplex PCR; in TCRdb, only in-frame clones are kept and a portion is missing. The data hold roughly 170,000 clones, with less than 95% observed a single time. Source: peripheral blood, taken on day 0 of AZD1222 vaccination. The receptors stem from an adult in good health.

The chain carries TRBV15 and TRBJ1-1, with D perhaps TRBD1 (5 bases). Germline CDR1 LNHNV, CDR2 YYDKDF (reference sequence). The CDR3 is 13 residues long. Trimming shortened V by 6 bases and J by 1 base, and 9 bases separated the two germline ends. CDR3 bases: TGTGCCACCAGGGGGGGAGGGAACACTGAAGCTTTCTTT. It is translated as CATRGGGNTEAFF.

The V and J genes are TRBV12-5 and TRBJ2-5, with 7 bases fitting TRBD1. V lost 7 bases and J lost 7; bases outside the gene matches: 6. CDR1 and CDR2 (germline): LGHNT, FRNRAP. The CDR3 runs to 12 residues. This CDR3 is CASATGAGTQYF. CDR3 coding DNA: TGTGCTAGTGCCACAGGGGCCGGGACCCAGTACTTC.

This clone is a singleton in its sample. The chain carries TRBV6-5 and TRBJ2-7, with D possibly called TRBD1 or TRBD2 (5 bases each). Germline CDR1 reads MNHEY; CDR2 reads SVGAGI. With 6 bases removed from V and 1 base from J, the gap between germline ends came to 16 bases. The CDR3 contains 15 residues. The DNA of the CDR3 is TGTGCCAGCAGGAACACCGGGACGGGTTCCTACGAGCAGTACTTC. It specifies CASRNTGTGSYEQYF.

This chain connects TRBV28 to TRBJ2-3; 9 bases are a match to TRBD2. In germline, CDR1 is MDHEN, CDR2 SYDVKM. The J segment lost 0 bases and the V segment lost 11 bases, leaving 6 bases of the junction unmatched. The CDR3 is made up of 14 amino acids. CDR3 protein: CAGSAGGSTDTQYF. The CDR3 DNA reads as TGTGCCGGCTCGGCGGGGGGGAGCACAGATACGCAGTATTTT.

The genes are TRBV19 and TRBJ1-5; 7 nucleotides agree with TRBD1. This CDR3 spans 15 amino acids. Trimming took 4 bases from V and 1 from J; bases not matched to a gene: 4. The germline CDR1 and CDR2 sequences are LNHDA and SQIVND (reference sequence). As DNA, the CDR3 is TGTGCCAGTAGTAACCACAGGGGAAGCAATCAGCCCCAGCATTTT. This gives the protein CASSNHRGSNQPQHF.

This chain connects TRBV29-1 to TRBJ1-2; maybe TRBD1 (5 bases). Trimming removed 0 bases at V and 6 bases at J, with 14 bases between. In germline, CDR1 is SQVTM, CDR2 ANQGSEA. This CDR3 spans 14 amino acids. The CDR3 region is CSVEDGGDGDGYTF. In DNA, the CDR3 is TGCAGCGTTGAAGACGGGGGTGATGGGGATGGCTACACCTTC. Looking up the rest from reference TRBV29-1 and TRBJ1-2 gives the full variable domain: SAVISQKPSRDICQRGTSLTIQCQVDSQVTMMFWYRQQPGQSLTLIATANQGSEATYESGFVIDKFPISRPNLTFSTLTVSNMSPEDSSIYLCSVEDGGDGDGYTFGSGTRLTVV.

The chain couples TRBV18 to TRBJ1-6; the match to TRBD1 covers 11 bases. With V trimmed by 4 bases and J by 8 bases, 1 base remained unmatched. The CDR3 is made up of 14 amino acids. Germline loops: CDR1 KGHSH, CDR2 LQKENI. CDR3 DNA: TGTGCCAGCTCACGGGACAGGGGGGATTCACCCCTCCACTTT. Its protein is CASSRDRGDSPLHF.

The chain couples TRBV7-2 to TRBJ2-1; 11 bases are shared with TRBD2. V shed 2 bases, J shed 1 base, and the junction held 7 bases outside the gene matches. The length of the CDR3 is 18 residues. Germline V gene data show CDR1 as SGHTA and CDR2 as FQGNSA. CDR3 amino acids: CASSLLNPSGGSYNEQFF. CDR3 sequence (DNA): TGTGCCAGCAGCTTACTTAACCCTAGCGGGGGGTCCTACAATGAGCAGTTCTTC.

This clone was found once. This chain links TRBV9 with TRBJ2-7; 9 nucleotides match TRBD1. The CDR3 is 15 amino acids. The V and J ends lost 1 base and 5 bases, in that order; junction bases with no gene match: 7. CDR1 and CDR2 from the germline V gene are SGDLS and YYNGEE. The CDR3 sequence is CASSVKGTGSNEQYF. DNA of the CDR3: TGTGCCAGCAGCGTAAAAGGGACAGGGTCGAACGAGCAGTACTTC.

The genes are TRBV19 and TRBJ2-7; 8 nucleotides agree with TRBD1. The CDR3 is 15 residues long. The germline V gene encodes CDR1 LNHDA and CDR2 SQIVND (reference sequence). J lost 3 bases, V lost 3 bases, and 7 bases had no gene match. The CDR3 protein is CASSMTGTGGYEQYF. CDR3 DNA sequence: TGTGCCAGTAGTATGACCGGGACAGGTGGCTACGAGCAGTACTTC.

The genes are TRBV4-3 and TRBJ1-1; perhaps TRBD1 as D (5 bases). V lost 4 bases and J 1 base, leaving 10 bases between the germline ends. Germline V gives CDR1 LGHNA, CDR2 YSLEER. There are 14 residues in the CDR3. CDR3 in amino acids: CASSPGTANTEAFF. Here the CDR3 DNA reads TGCGCCAGCAGCCCCGGGACGGCGAACACTGAAGCTTTCTTT.

This chain joins TRBV19 and TRBJ1-3; D gene uncertain. CDR3 size: 15 residues. CDR1 and CDR2 (germline): LNHDA, SQIVND (reference sequence). Trimming left V 5 bases short and J 0 bases short, with 11 bases between. In DNA form, the CDR3 reads TGTGCCAGTAGTGTCGGAGCGGCCTCTGGAAACACCATATATTTT. Amino acid sequence: CASSVGAASGNTIYF.

The chain combines TRBV5-4 with TRBJ2-3; 8 bases are shared with TRBD2. J lost 0 bases, V lost 7 bases, and 1 base had no gene match. Germline CDR1 and CDR2: SGHNT and YYREEE (reference sequence). This CDR3 region has 13 residues. CDR3 in DNA: TGTGCCAGCCGCGGGGGGAGCACAGATACGCAGTATTTT. Protein product: CASRGGSTDTQYF. Together with reference TRBV5-4 and TRBJ2-3, the CDR3 gives the full variable domain: ETGVTQSPTHLIKTRGQQVTLRCSSQSGHNTVSWYQQALGQGPQFIFQYYREEENGRGNFPPRFSGLQFPNYSSELNVNALELDDSALYLCASRGGSTDTQYFGPGTRLTVL.

This chain links TRBV5-1 with TRBJ1-2, with TRBD1 as a possible D gene (5 bases). Germline values: CDR1 SGHRS, CDR2 YFSETQ. Trimming shortened V by 5 bases and J by 5 bases, and 19 bases separated the two germline ends. This CDR3 spans 15 amino acids. In DNA form, the CDR3 reads TGCGCCAGCAGATTTGGGGCAGGAATTGGTTATGGCTACACCTTC. The encoded protein is CASRFGAGIGYGYTF. Full variable domain (rest looked up from reference TRBV5-1 and TRBJ1-2): KAGVTQTPRYLIKTRGQQVTLSCSPISGHRSVSWYQQTPGQGLQFLFEYFSETQRNKGNFPGRFSGRQFSNSRSEMNVSTLELGDSALYLCASRFGAGIGYGYTFGSGTRLTVV.

The table lists this clone with a count of one. J is TRBJ2-2 and V is TRBV24-1; D possibly corresponds to TRBD2 (5 bases). This CDR3 has 12 residues. CDR1 and CDR2 from the germline V gene are KGHDR and SFDVKD. The V gene lost 12 bases and the J gene lost 4 bases, with 11 bases spanning the gap. The CDR3 loop is CASRGSTGELFF. In DNA, the CDR3 is TGTGCCTCCCGCGGGTCCACCGGGGAGCTGTTTTTT.

This sequence joins TRBV5-1 and TRBJ2-1; TRBD2 matches at 10 bases. This CDR3 has 16 residues. Germline loops: CDR1 SGHRS, CDR2 YFSETQ. With 0 bases clipped from V and 10 bases from J, the junction kept 10 bases outside the gene matches. The CDR3 loop is CASSLDFQLAGTEQFF. CDR3 bases: TGCGCCAGCAGCTTGGATTTCCAACTAGCGGGGACGGAGCAGTTCTTC. The full variable domain, its missing parts supplied by reference TRBV5-1 and TRBJ2-1, is KAGVTQTPRYLIKTRGQQVTLSCSPISGHRSVSWYQQTPGQGLQFLFEYFSETQRNKGNFPGRFSGRQFSNSRSEMNVSTLELGDSALYLCASSLDFQLAGTEQFFGPGTRLTVL.

The rearrangement links TRBV28 to TRBJ2-3, with D perhaps given as TRBD1 or TRBD2 (7 bases each). The germline CDR1 and CDR2 sequences are MDHEN and SYDVKM. CDR3 length: 16 residues. V dropped 6 bases and J dropped 5 bases, with 21 bases sitting between them. The CDR3 nucleotides read TGTGCCAGCAGACCCACTTCGGCGGGGGACAGAGATACGCAGTATTTT. Protein sequence: CASRPTSAGDRDTQYF. Using reference TRBV28 and TRBJ2-3 for the parts outside the CDR3, the full variable domain is DVKVTQSSRYLVKRTGEKVFLECVQDMDHENMFWYRQDPGLGLRLIYFSYDVKMKEKGDIPEGYSVSREKKERFSLILESASTNQTSMYLCASRPTSAGDRDTQYFGPGTRLTVL.

This chain's CDR3 is CASSLGQGDNYGYTF. In nucleotides, the CDR3 is TGTGCCAGCAGCCTGGGACAGGGGGACAACTATGGCTACACCTTC. This chain joins TRBV7-9 and TRBJ1-2, with TRBD1 identical over 11 bases. Germline CDR1 is SEHNR and CDR2 is FQNEAQ (reference sequence). The CDR3 is 15 amino acids. The junction had 4 bases not matched to a gene; V was cut back by 5 bases and J by 2 bases.

Details on this clone: This sample also contains other DNA sequences that code for the same CDR3. The rearrangement uses TRBV5-4 and TRBJ2-7, with D unclear. Germline V gene lookup returns CDR1 SGHNT and CDR2 YYREEE (reference sequence). The CDR3 is made up of 12 amino acids. The V end was cut by 0 bases, the J end by 3 bases, with 4 bases between. Here the CDR3 reads CASSLDRYEQYF. The CDR3 region has the DNA TGTGCCAGCAGCTTGGACCGCTACGAGCAGTACTTC.

This sequence joins TRBV11-2 and TRBJ2-3; TRBD2 might be the D (5 bases). The germline V gene encodes CDR1 SGHAT and CDR2 FQNNGV. This CDR3 is built from 14 residues. Trimming took off 5 bases at V and 2 bases at J, with 11 bases between the two ends. CDR3 loop: CASSPRAPTDTQYF. The DNA for the CDR3 is TGTGCCAGCAGCCCGAGGGCGCCCACAGATACGCAGTATTTT. The full variable domain, in which reference TRBV11-2 and TRBJ2-3 provide the parts outside the CDR3, is EAGVAQSPRYKIIEKRQSVAFWCNPISGHATLYWYQQILGQGPKLLIQFQNNGVVDDSQLPKDRFSAERLKGVDSTLKIQPAKLEDSAVYLCASSPRAPTDTQYFGPGTRLTVL.